This T cell receptor beta chain stems from a study of blood T cell repertoires in COVID-19. Sequencing used immunoSEQ multiplex PCR; TCRdb keeps in-frame clones, though not all of them. The top ten hold around 6% of the sample, which has about 300,000 clones, nearly 90% seen once. This CDR3 contains 15 residues. CDR1 ENHRY and CDR2 SYGVKD come from the germline V gene. With 6 bases removed from V and 0 bases from J, the gap between germline ends came to 11 bases. Symptom resolution, clearance, or two negative PCRs marked the recovered donors of Cohort 3. This chain uses TRBV10-3 with TRBJ2-2; D is possibly TRBD2 (5 bases). The sample comprised PBMCs or T cells enriched from blood (not recorded which). The TCR was taken from a woman in her twenties or thirties who had recovered from COVID-19. The chain's CDR3 is CAIRKTSTNTGELFF. The CDR3 DNA sequence: TGTGCCATCAGAAAAACTAGTACGAACACCGGGGAGCTGTTTTTT.